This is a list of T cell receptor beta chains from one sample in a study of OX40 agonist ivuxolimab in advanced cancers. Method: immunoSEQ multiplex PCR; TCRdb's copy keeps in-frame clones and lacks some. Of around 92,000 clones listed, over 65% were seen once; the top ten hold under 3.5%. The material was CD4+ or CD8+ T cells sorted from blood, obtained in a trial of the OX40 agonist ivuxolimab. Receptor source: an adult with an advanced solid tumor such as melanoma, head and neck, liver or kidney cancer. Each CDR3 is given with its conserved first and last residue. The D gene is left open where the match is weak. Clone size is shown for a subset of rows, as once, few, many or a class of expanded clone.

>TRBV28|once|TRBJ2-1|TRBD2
CASSPPLAGVYNEQFF
TGTGCCAGCAGCCCCCCCTTGGCGGGGGTATACAATGAGCAGTTCTTC
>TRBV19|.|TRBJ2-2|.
CARREVAGELFF
TGTGCCCGCAGGGAAGTGGCCGGGGAGCTGTTTTTT
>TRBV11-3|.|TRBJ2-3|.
CASSLDRRTDTQYF
TGTGCCAGCAGCTTAGACAGGAGGACAGATACGCAGTATTTT
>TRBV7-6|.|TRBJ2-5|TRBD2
CASSSLAGGRETQYF
TGTGCCAGCAGCTCCTTAGCGGGGGGGCGAGAGACCCAGTACTTC
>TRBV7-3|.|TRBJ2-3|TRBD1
CASSLRQGIPDTQYF
TGTGCCAGCAGCTTAAGACAGGGGATTCCAGATACGCAGTATTTT
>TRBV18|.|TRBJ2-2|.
CASSTLFRIQGSYSGELFF
TGTGCCAGCTCAACCCTCTTTCGAATACAGGGTTCGTACAGCGGGGAGCTGTTTTTT
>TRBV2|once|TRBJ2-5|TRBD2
CATRLTSAQETQYF
TGTGCCACCCGCCTGACTAGCGCTCAAGAGACCCAGTACTTC
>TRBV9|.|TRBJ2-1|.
CASSGPSLSNEQFF
TGTGCCAGCAGCGGCCCGAGCCTGAGCAATGAGCAGTTCTTC
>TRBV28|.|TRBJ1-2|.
CASSLEAGRYGYTF
TGTGCCAGCAGTTTAGAGGCAGGTAGATATGGCTACACCTTC
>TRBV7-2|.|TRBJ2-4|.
CASSSLGNIQYF
TGTGCCAGCAGCTCCCTAGGAAACATTCAGTACTTC
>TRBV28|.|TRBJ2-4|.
CASRGNNKNIQYF
TGTGCCAGCCGGGGGAACAACAAAAACATTCAGTACTTC
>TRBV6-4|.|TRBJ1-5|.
CASSPSIGNQPQHF
TGTGCCAGCAGTCCGAGTATCGGCAATCAGCCCCAGCATTTT
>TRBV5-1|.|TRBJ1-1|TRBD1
CASSFRDRGIGEAFF
TGCGCCAGCAGCTTCCGGGACAGGGGAATCGGGGAAGCTTTCTTT
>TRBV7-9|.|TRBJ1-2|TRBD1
CASSARTGVGGYTF
TGTGCCAGCAGCGCCCGGACAGGGGTAGGAGGCTACACCTTC
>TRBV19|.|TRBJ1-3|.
CASNPGAIGNTIYF
TGTGCCAGTAACCCGGGGGCGATCGGAAACACCATATATTTT
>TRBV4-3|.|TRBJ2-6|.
CASSQEIHGISGANVLTF
TGCGCCAGCAGCCAGGAAATACACGGAATCTCTGGGGCCAACGTCCTGACTTTC
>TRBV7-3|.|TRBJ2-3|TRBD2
CASSLRLAGGSTDTQYF
TGTGCCAGCAGCTTACGACTAGCGGGGGGCAGCACAGATACGCAGTATTTT
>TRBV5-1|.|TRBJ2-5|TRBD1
CASARQGSQETQYF
TGCGCCAGCGCCCGACAGGGCTCCCAAGAGACCCAGTACTTC
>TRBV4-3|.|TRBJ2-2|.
CASSQVERDTGELFF
TGCGCCAGCAGCCAAGTAGAAAGAGACACCGGGGAGCTGTTTTTT
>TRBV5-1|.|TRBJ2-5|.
CASSLAIGSQETQYF
TGCGCCAGCAGCTTGGCCATAGGGAGCCAAGAGACCCAGTACTTC
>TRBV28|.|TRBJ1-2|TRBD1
CASSLADRGPYGYTF
TGTGCCAGCAGTTTAGCCGACAGGGGGCCCTATGGCTACACCTTC
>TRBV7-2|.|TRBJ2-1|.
CASSLDRAREQFF
TGTGCCAGCAGCTTAGACAGGGCCCGTGAGCAGTTCTTC
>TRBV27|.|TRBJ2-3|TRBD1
CASSPRDRGRADTQYF
TGTGCCAGCAGTCCGAGGGACAGGGGTAGGGCAGATACGCAGTATTTT
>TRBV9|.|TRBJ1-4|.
CASSVALGLGNEKLFF
TGTGCCAGCAGCGTAGCTTTGGGGCTGGGTAATGAAAAACTGTTTTTT
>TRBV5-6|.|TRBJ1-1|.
CASSLARGGDEAFF
TGTGCCAGCAGCTTGGCCAGGGGAGGCGATGAAGCTTTCTTT
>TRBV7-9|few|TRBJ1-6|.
CASSSARSPLHF
TGTGCCAGCAGCTCCGCCCGGTCACCCCTCCACTTT
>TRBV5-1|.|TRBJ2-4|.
CASRRGGGNKNIQYF
TGCGCCAGCAGGCGGGGTGGCGGCAACAAAAACATTCAGTACTTC
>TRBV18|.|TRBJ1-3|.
CASSPQTPDGNTIYF
TGTGCCAGCTCACCTCAGACCCCCGATGGAAACACCATATATTTT
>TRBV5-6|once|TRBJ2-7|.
CASSGDRAYEQYF
TGTGCCAGCAGCGGGGACCGTGCCTACGAGCAGTACTTC
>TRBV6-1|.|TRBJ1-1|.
CASSEGGLNTEAFF
TGTGCCAGCAGTGAAGGGGGCTTGAACACTGAAGCTTTCTTT
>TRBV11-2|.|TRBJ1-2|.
CASSLRLQGFYGYTF
TGTGCCAGCAGCCTAAGACTTCAAGGTTTCTATGGCTACACCTTC
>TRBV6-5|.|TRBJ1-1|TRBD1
CASRQTTGGLDAFF
TGTGCCAGCAGACAGACGACAGGGGGGCTTGACGCTTTCTTT
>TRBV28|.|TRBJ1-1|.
CASSFSKTEAFF
TGTGCCAGCAGTTTCAGTAAAACTGAAGCTTTCTTT
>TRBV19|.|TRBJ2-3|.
CASEMRRGSTDTQYF
TGTGCCAGTGAAATGAGGCGGGGAAGCACAGATACGCAGTATTTT
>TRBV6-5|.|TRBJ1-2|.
CASGRDAGYTF
TGTGCCAGCGGCCGGGACGCCGGATACACCTTC
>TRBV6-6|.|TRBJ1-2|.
CASSTTGQGYTF
TGTGCCAGCAGTACCACAGGTCAAGGCTACACCTTC